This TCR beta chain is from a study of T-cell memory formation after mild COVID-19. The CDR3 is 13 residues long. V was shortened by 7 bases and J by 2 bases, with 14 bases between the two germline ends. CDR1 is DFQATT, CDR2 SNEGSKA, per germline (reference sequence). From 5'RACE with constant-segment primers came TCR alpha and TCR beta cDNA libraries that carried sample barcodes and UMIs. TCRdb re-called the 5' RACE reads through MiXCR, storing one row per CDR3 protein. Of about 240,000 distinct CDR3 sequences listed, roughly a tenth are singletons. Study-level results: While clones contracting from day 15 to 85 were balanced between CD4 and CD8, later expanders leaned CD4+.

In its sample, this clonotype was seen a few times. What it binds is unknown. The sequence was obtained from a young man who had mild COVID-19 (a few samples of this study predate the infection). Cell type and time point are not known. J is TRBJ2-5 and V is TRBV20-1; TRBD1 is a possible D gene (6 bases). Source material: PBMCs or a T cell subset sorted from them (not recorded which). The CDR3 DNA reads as TGCAGTGTCACCGACAGGCTTCAAGAGACCCAGTACTTC. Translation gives CSVTDRLQETQYF.